This record concerns one T cell receptor beta chain sequence. The CDR3 runs to 13 residues. V was clipped by 6 bases and J by 4 bases, with 12 bases between them. Germline lookup yields CDR1 MDHEN and CDR2 SYDVKM. The source of the sample is a study of blood T cell repertoires in COVID-19. Study as a whole: The United States, Italy and Spain were the sources of the acute and convalescent COVID-19 samples.

Sequencing was performed with immunoSEQ multiplex PCR; in TCRdb, only in-frame clones are kept and a portion is missing. The sample lists approximately 140,000 clones, approximately 87% occurring once. This chain links TRBV28 with TRBJ1-2; D possibly corresponds to TRBD1 (5 bases). This TCR was sampled from a woman in her thirties or forties with acute or convalescent COVID-19. Specimen: peripheral blood. CDR3 in amino acids: CASRTTGVYGYTF. The CDR3 DNA sequence: TGTGCCAGCAGAACAACAGGAGTCTATGGCTACACCTTC.